These 17 T cell receptor beta chains share one sample of origin, sequenced in a study of blood T cells in healthy people across ages. With a J-beta primer mix and a sample-barcoded 5' primer, a second PCR ran 7 to 11 cycles. TCRdb re-analysed the 5' RACE reads in MiXCR, keeping a single row per CDR3 protein. In the table there are about 1.4 million distinct CDR3 sequences, around 59% of which are singletons. The sequencing sample was made of blood. These receptors all come from a man between 18 and 29 years old in good health.

This clonotype has a handful of counts. V usage is TRBV6-1 and J usage is TRBJ2-1; 7 bases fit TRBD2. This CDR3 is built from 13 residues. Germline assignment: CDR1 MNHNS and CDR2 SASEGT. Trimming took 11 bases from V and 5 from J; bases not matched to a gene: 9. CDR3 amino acids: CAEWGGGNNEQFF. DNA of the CDR3: TGTGCCGAGTGGGGGGGGGGAAACAATGAGCAGTTCTTC.

The chain links TRBV5-1 to TRBJ2-1; 12 bases align to TRBD2. After removal of 6 bases from V and 9 bases from J, the junction contained 13 bases not matched to a gene. The CDR3 sequence is 16 residues long. Per the germline V gene, CDR1 is SGHRS and CDR2 is YFSETQ. The CDR3, as DNA: TGCGCCAGCACCCATCCGACTAGCGGGAGTCAGGGTGAGCAGTTCTTC. Encoded protein: CASTHPTSGSQGEQFF.

This clonotype has a handful of counts. The rearrangement links TRBV9 to TRBJ2-3; TRBD2 is a possible D gene (7 bases). The germline CDR1 and CDR2 sequences are SGDLS and YYNGEE. V was shortened by 0 bases and J by 4 bases, with 9 bases between the two germline ends. The CDR3 has 14 residues. The CDR3: CASSVGGGADTQYF. The CDR3 region has the DNA TGTGCCAGCAGCGTAGGGGGGGGCGCAGATACGCAGTATTTT.

J is TRBJ2-5 and V is TRBV20-1; TRBD2 aligns across 9 bases. The end of the DNA is better explained by TRBJ2-1, so the J call may be wrong. CDR1 is DFQATT, CDR2 SNEGSKA, per germline (reference sequence). This CDR3 has 14 residues. Here the CDR3 reads CSAKGLAIQETQFF. Here the CDR3 DNA reads TGCAGTGCAAAGGGACTAGCTATCCAAGAGACCCAGTTCTTC.

This clonotype has just one count. V usage is TRBV4-1 and J usage is TRBJ2-5; maybe TRBD2 (6 bases). Between the trimmed V and J ends, which lost 3 bases and 5 bases, there was a span of 19 bases. The germline gives CDR1 MGHRA, CDR2 YSYEKL. The CDR3 loop spans 16 amino acids. DNA of the CDR3: TGCGCCAGCAGCCATGTTGCGGAGGGAGGTGGCGAGACCCAGTACTTC. It yields the protein CASSHVAEGGGETQYF.

The chain is built from TRBV3-1 and TRBJ1-1, with D maybe TRBD1 (6 bases). The CDR3 is 12 residues long. Germline V gene sequence: CDR1 LGHDT, CDR2 YNNKEL (reference sequence). V was pared by 4 bases and J by 8 bases, with 11 bases between. CDR3 region: CASSRGGSEAFF. CDR3 sequence (DNA): TGTGCCAGCAGCCGAGGGGGGAGCGAAGCTTTCTTT.

This chain joins TRBV20-1 and TRBJ1-2; 7 bases map to TRBD1. The germline gives CDR1 DFQATT, CDR2 SNEGSKA (reference sequence). Germline trimming cut 3 bases from V and 12 bases from J; bases unmatched to any gene: 16. The CDR3 covers 14 residues. CDR3 sequence: CSARTHDLDRINTF. For the CDR3, the DNA is TGCAGTGCTAGGACACATGACTTGGACAGGATTAACACCTTC.

The J gene is TRBJ1-6, the V gene TRBV28; D remains ambiguous. V was pared by 8 bases and J by 0 bases, with 11 bases between. CDR3 length: 15 residues. CDR1 and CDR2 from the germline V gene are MDHEN and SYDVKM. The CDR3 sequence: CASPTSDSYNSPLHF. The DNA for the CDR3 is TGTGCCAGCCCGACCTCAGACTCCTATAATTCACCCCTCCACTTT.

The CDR3, as DNA: TGCAGTGCTAGACCCCAGGCCCGGAACAACACCGGGGAGCTGTTTTTT. This sequence encodes CSARPQARNNTGELFF. The chain employs TRBV20-1 and TRBJ2-2, with D unresolved. V lost 2 bases, J lost 2 bases, and 15 bases lay in between. The germline V gene encodes CDR1 DFQATT and CDR2 SNEGSKA (reference sequence). This CDR3 is 16 amino acids long.

The genes are TRBV3-1 and TRBJ2-1, with D tentatively TRBD1 (6 bases). Germline loops: CDR1 LGHDT, CDR2 YNNKEL (reference sequence). This CDR3 spans 21 amino acids. The V end was cut by 4 bases, the J end by 0 bases, with 28 bases between. CDR3 protein: CASSPIGVGANQEDSYNEQFF. In nucleotides, the CDR3 is TGTGCCAGCAGCCCCATCGGGGTGGGGGCGAACCAGGAAGACTCCTACAATGAGCAGTTCTTC.

This clonotype has more than one count but fewer than ten. The chain employs TRBV5-5 and TRBJ2-3, with 9 bases aligning to TRBD2. Trimming cost V 4 bases and J 3 bases; bases outside gene matches: 3. The CDR3 totals 14 residues. CDR1 is SGHKS, CDR2 YYEKEE, per germline (reference sequence). The CDR3 spells CASSAGGGTDTQYF. The CDR3, as DNA: TGTGCCAGCAGCGCGGGAGGGGGAACAGATACGCAGTATTTT.

The chain couples TRBV27 to TRBJ1-1; the D gene is possibly TRBD1 (5 bases). CDR1 is MNHEY, CDR2 SMNVEV, per germline (reference sequence). Trimming pared 5 bases from V and 0 bases from J, leaving 10 bases between. The CDR3 length is 14 residues. The CDR3 region is CASSQGPMNTEAFF. In DNA, the CDR3 is TGTGCCAGCAGTCAGGGCCCGATGAACACTGAAGCTTTCTTT.

This clonotype was seen only a few times. The chain carries TRBV6-2 or TRBV6-3 and TRBJ2-1; no reliable D call. Trimming stripped 3 bases from V and 5 bases from J, with 8 bases between. The germline V gene encodes CDR1 MNHEY and CDR2 SVGEGT. This CDR3 is built from 13 residues. In DNA form, the CDR3 reads TGTGCCAGCAGTTATGTTGCAGACAATGAGCAGTTCTTC. Translated: CASSYVADNEQFF.

This chain joins TRBV30 and TRBJ1-2; D call uncertain. The V end lost 0 bases, the J end lost 4 bases, and 3 bases lay between the germline ends. This CDR3 has 11 amino acids. Germline V CDR1 and CDR2: GTSNPN, SVGIG (reference sequence). As DNA, the CDR3 is TGTGCCTGGAGTGTTGGCTATGGCTACACCTTC. Translation gives CAWSVGYGYTF.

The rearrangement links TRBV5-1 to TRBJ2-4, with 8 bases matching TRBD1. Gene TRBJ2-7 matches the end of the DNA better, so the J call may be wrong. This CDR3 region has 13 residues. Germline loops: CDR1 SGHRS, CDR2 YFSETQ. The CDR3 here is CASSFSGGREQYF. CDR3 DNA: TGCGCCAGCAGCTTCTCAGGGGGCCGCGAGCAGTACTTC.

CDR3 loop: CASSLAGISGNTIYF. DNA for the CDR3: TGCGCCAGCAGCCTGGCCGGGATCTCTGGAAACACCATATATTTT. The V and J genes are TRBV5-1 and TRBJ1-3; no firm D call. Trimming shortened V by 4 bases and J by 0 bases, and 11 bases separated the two germline ends. The CDR3 is 15 amino acids. Germline CDR1 reads SGHRS; CDR2 reads YFSETQ.

This chain connects TRBV4-3 to TRBJ2-2; TRBD1 aligns across 7 bases. CDR1 is LGHNA and CDR2 is YSLEER in the germline V gene. Germline trimming cut 0 bases from V and 9 bases from J; bases unmatched to any gene: 4. The CDR3 has 14 residues. The DNA for the CDR3 is TGCGCCAGCAGCCAAGAGAAGGGGGCCCGGGAGCTGTTTTTT. Translated: CASSQEKGARELFF.